This T cell receptor beta chain was recovered during a study of T cells after yellow fever vaccination. About the study: Fractions containing few cells were prepared with SMART-Seq v4 Ultra Low Input. Regarding the study as a whole: Among primary-vaccination clones, most reappeared after the booster, at around 97% for CD4 and around 91% for CD8. Overall, a small share of clonotypes was seen in both CD4 and CD8 compartments.

For TCR, cDNA came from 5'RACE template switching, which added a universal primer site and UMIs. MiXCR, run by TCRdb on the 5' RACE reads, gives a single entry per CDR3 protein. The table records hundreds of thousands of distinct CDR3 sequences, roughly 13% of them present only once. As regards this clonotype: The antigen remains unidentified.

The CDR3 is 11 residues long. With 7 bases removed from V and 7 bases from J, the gap between germline ends came to 11 bases. The germline gives CDR1 MNHNY, CDR2 SVGAGI (reference sequence). This sequence originates from a man younger than 45 who received the YFV17D yellow fever vaccine. The sample in question was PBMCs, obtained on the day of the yellow fever booster vaccination. V gene TRBV6-6 combines with J gene TRBJ2-7; D is perhaps TRBD1 (5 bases). The DNA of the CDR3 is TGTGCCAGCACCGGGTCAGGGGAGCAGTACTTC. It codes for CASTGSGEQYF.